This record covers a single TCR beta chain. This sample stems from a study of cytomegalovirus exposure and HLA in healthy donors. Primers included in the PCR were 60 Vbeta and 13 Jbeta primers. The assay was immunoSEQ multiplex PCR, and TCRdb's table has in-frame clones only and misses some. The sample comprises more than 85,000 clones, around 77% of which are singletons, and 8.6% rests with the top ten. The CDR3 totals 15 residues. Germline CDR1 and CDR2: MNHEY and SVGAGI. The J gene is TRBJ2-5, the V gene TRBV6-5; D is undetermined. The DNA matches TRBJ2-7 better at its end, which makes the J call doubtful. This receptor was taken from a woman aged 40 to 55 in good health and CMV-seropositive. The source material was PBMCs. The CDR3 is CASRVRISGAYEQYF. In DNA form, the CDR3 reads TGTGCCAGCAGAGTACGGATTAGTGGAGCCTACGAGCAGTACTTC.